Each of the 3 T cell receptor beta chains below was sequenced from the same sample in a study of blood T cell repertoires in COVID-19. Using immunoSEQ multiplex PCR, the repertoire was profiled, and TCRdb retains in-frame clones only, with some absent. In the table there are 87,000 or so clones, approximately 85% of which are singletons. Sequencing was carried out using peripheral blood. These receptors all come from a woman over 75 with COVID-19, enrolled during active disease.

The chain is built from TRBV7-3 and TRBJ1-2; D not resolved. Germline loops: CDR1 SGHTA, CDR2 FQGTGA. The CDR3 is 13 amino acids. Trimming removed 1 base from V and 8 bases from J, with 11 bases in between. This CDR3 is CASSLIEGVGYTF. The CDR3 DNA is TGTGCCAGCAGCTTAATCGAGGGAGTGGGCTACACCTTC.

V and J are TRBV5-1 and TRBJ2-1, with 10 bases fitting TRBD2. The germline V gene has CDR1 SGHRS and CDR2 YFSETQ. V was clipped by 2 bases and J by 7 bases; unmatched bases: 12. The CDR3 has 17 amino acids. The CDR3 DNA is TGCGCCAGCAGCTTTTCAGCTAGCGGGAGCAGGCAGAATGAGCAGTTCTTC. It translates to CASSFSASGSRQNEQFF.

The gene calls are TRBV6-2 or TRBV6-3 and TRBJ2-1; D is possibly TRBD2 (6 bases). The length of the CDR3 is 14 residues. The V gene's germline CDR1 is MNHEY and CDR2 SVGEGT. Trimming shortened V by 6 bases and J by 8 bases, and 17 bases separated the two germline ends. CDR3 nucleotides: TGTGCCAGCAGCCCTCGCGGGACTCGTTATGAGCAGTTCTTC. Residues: CASSPRGTRYEQFF.